The 3 T cell receptor beta chains in this list originate from one sample, sequenced in a study of cytomegalovirus exposure and HLA in healthy donors. Use of 60 Vbeta and 13 Jbeta primers characterized the PCR. Generated by immunoSEQ multiplex PCR, the TCRdb table keeps only in-frame clones and is missing some. The sample lists 95,000 to 130,000 clones, around 75% seen once, with around 1.6% in the top ten. Material: PBMCs. The receptors here all came from a woman in her late teens or twenties in good health and CMV-seronegative.

This rearrangement joins TRBV4-2 to TRBJ2-2; TRBD2 aligns across 12 bases. Trimming took 3 bases from V and 1 from J; bases not matched to a gene: 3. The CDR3 runs to 17 residues. Per the germline V gene, CDR1 is LGHNA and CDR2 is YNFKEQ. Here the CDR3 reads CASSQRTSGENTGELFF. CDR3 nucleotides: TGTGCCAGCAGCCAGCGGACTAGCGGGGAGAACACCGGGGAGCTGTTTTTT.

The J gene is TRBJ1-4, the V gene TRBV28; 7 nucleotides agree with TRBD1. Germline V gene sequence: CDR1 MDHEN, CDR2 SYDVKM. This CDR3 contains 14 residues. Trimming removed 5 bases from V and 8 bases from J; junction bases left unmatched: 8. The CDR3 coding sequence is TGTGCCAGCAGTGTGCAGGGGGGACGGGAAAAACTGTTTTTT. Translated, it gives CASSVQGGREKLFF.

The chain carries TRBV6-5 and TRBJ2-2; perhaps TRBD1 as D (5 bases). The V gene's germline CDR1 is MNHEY and CDR2 SVGAGI. The V gene lost 0 bases and the J gene lost 4 bases, with 6 bases spanning the gap. The CDR3 length is 14 residues. CDR3 protein: CASSYSGLTGELFF. In DNA, the CDR3 is TGTGCCAGCAGTTACTCGGGGCTCACCGGGGAGCTGTTTTTT.